The 9 T cell receptor beta chains presented below share a single source sample, sequenced in a study of response to subunit inactivated influenza vaccine. TCRdb processed the RT-PCR reads anew with MiXCR; each CDR3 protein has one entry. The sample has 560,000 or so distinct CDR3 sequences, less than 8% seen once. This sample comprised PBMCs from blood, obtained approximately 25 months after vaccination. Receptors were obtained from a man aged 45 to 70 who received an inactivated influenza vaccine.

This rearrangement joins TRBV4-3 to TRBJ2-4; D uncertain. The ends were cut back, 0 bases at V and 6 bases at J, with 12 bases in the middle. Per germline, CDR1 LGHNA and CDR2 YSLEER. This CDR3 has 15 residues. The chain's CDR3 is CASSQDIGVANIQYF. The CDR3 DNA follows: TGCGCCAGCAGCCAAGATATTGGGGTTGCAAACATTCAGTACTTC.

This rearrangement joins TRBV7-2 to TRBJ1-6; D remains unclear. The CDR3 covers 15 residues. V gave up 2 bases and J gave up 5 bases, with 10 bases separating them. Germline CDR1 is SGHTA and CDR2 is FQGNSA. The CDR3 coding sequence is TGTGCCAGCAGCTTACAGGTCTTAGATAATTCACCCCTCCACTTT. This gives the protein CASSLQVLDNSPLHF. The variable domain in full, with the rest retrieved from reference TRBV7-2 and TRBJ1-6, is GAGVSQSPSNKVTEKGKDVELRCDPISGHTALYWYRQSLGQGLEFLIYFQGNSAPDKSGLPSDRFSAERTGGSVSTLTIQRTQQEDSAVYLCASSLQVLDNSPLHFGNGTRLTVT.

This clonotype was counted ten times or more. V is TRBV28 and J is TRBJ2-4, with TRBD2 matching 15 bases. CDR3 size: 14 residues. Germline loops: CDR1 MDHEN, CDR2 SYDVKM. The J segment lost 16 bases and the V segment lost 1 base, leaving 5 bases of the junction unmatched. Here the CDR3 reads CASSLFRTSGGAYF. The CDR3 bases are TGTGCCAGCAGTTTATTTAGGACTAGCGGGGGGGCTTACTTC.

The chain employs TRBV29-1 and TRBJ2-7; 8 bases agree with TRBD1. The germline CDR1 and CDR2 sequences are SQVTM and ANQGSEA. Trimming removed 6 bases from V and 0 bases from J; junction bases left unmatched: 7. This CDR3 is built from 14 residues. CDR3: CSVTQGANSYEQYF. For the CDR3, the DNA is TGCAGCGTGACCCAGGGGGCCAACTCCTACGAGCAGTACTTC.

This clonotype was detected many times. The chain couples TRBV3-1 to TRBJ2-3; D gene unclear. The germline CDR1 and CDR2 sequences are LGHDT and YNNKEL (reference sequence). This CDR3 is built from 12 residues. The V gene lost 1 base and the J gene lost 4 bases, with 3 bases spanning the gap. The CDR3 loop is CASSQVADTQYF. CDR3 nucleotides: TGTGCCAGCAGCCAAGTTGCAGATACGCAGTATTTT.

This clonotype was found a few times. This chain links TRBV18 with TRBJ2-7, with D hard to call. V lost 0 bases to trimming and J lost 4 bases, with 10 bases between them. The CDR3 consists of 14 residues. CDR1 is KGHSH and CDR2 is LQKENI in the germline V gene. CDR3 nucleotides: TGTGCCAGCTCACCACCCTCACATCGTTACGAGCAGTACTTC. Residues: CASSPPSHRYEQYF. The full variable domain, with the rest looked up from reference TRBV18 and TRBJ2-7, is NAGVMQNPRHLVRRRGQEARLRCSPMKGHSHVYWYRQLPEEGLKFMVYLQKENIIDESGMPKERFSAEFPKEGPSILRIQQVVRGDSAAYFCASSPPSHRYEQYFGPGTRLTVT.

At least ten counts were recorded for this clonotype. The J gene is TRBJ1-2, the V gene TRBV5-1; 8 bases line up with TRBD1. The germline gives CDR1 SGHRS, CDR2 YFSETQ. The CDR3 covers 13 residues. Trimming cost V 2 bases and J 8 bases; bases outside gene matches: 5. The CDR3 sequence: CASSFQGAEGYTF. The CDR3 DNA is TGCGCCAGCAGCTTCCAGGGGGCAGAGGGCTACACCTTC.

Ten or more counts support this clonotype. The V call is TRBV12-3 or TRBV12-4, the J call TRBJ2-3; D is undetermined. The V gene lost 1 base and the J gene lost 5 bases, with 4 bases spanning the gap. The CDR3 extends over 12 amino acids. The CDR3 DNA sequence: TGTGCCAGCAGTTTAGGGATAGATACGCAGTATTTT. It is translated as CASSLGIDTQYF.

This clonotype has more than one count but fewer than ten. In DNA form, the CDR3 reads TGTGCCAGCAGCCATGGACAGGCAGCACAGGAGCAGTACTTC. Protein product: CASSHGQAAQEQYF. This chain joins TRBV6-1 and TRBJ2-7; 7 bases agree with TRBD1. CDR1 and CDR2 (germline): MNHNS, SASEGT. V shed 6 bases, J shed 7 bases, and the junction held 12 bases outside the gene matches. The CDR3 runs to 14 residues.